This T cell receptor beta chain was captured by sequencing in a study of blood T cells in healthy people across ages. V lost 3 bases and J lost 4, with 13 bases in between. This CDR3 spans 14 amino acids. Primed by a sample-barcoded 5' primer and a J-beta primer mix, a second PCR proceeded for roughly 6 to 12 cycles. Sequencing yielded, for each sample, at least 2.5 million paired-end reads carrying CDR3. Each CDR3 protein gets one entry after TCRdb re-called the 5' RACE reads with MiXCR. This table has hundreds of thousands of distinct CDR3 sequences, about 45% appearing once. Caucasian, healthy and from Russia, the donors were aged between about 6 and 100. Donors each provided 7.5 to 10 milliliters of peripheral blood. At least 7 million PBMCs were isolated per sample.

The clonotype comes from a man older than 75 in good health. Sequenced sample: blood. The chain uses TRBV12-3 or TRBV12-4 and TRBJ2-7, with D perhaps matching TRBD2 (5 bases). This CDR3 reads CASSFAADPYEQYF. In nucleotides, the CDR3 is TGTGCCAGCAGTTTCGCAGCGGACCCATACGAGCAGTACTTC.